One and the same sample provided the 28 T cell receptor beta chains below, sequenced in a study of T cell responses to AZD1222 COVID-19 vaccine. TCRdb's copy holds only in-frame clones and misses some; the assay was immunoSEQ multiplex PCR. Of 75,000 to 90,000 clones in the sample, roughly 90% were seen once. Source: peripheral blood, taken 28 days after the second AZD1222 dose. These receptors were collected from an adult who received the AZD1222 COVID-19 vaccine.

The chain recombines TRBV7-7 with TRBJ2-5; TRBD2 agrees at 10 bases. Germline trimming cut 1 base from V and 4 bases from J; bases unmatched to any gene: 6. CDR1 is SSHAT and CDR2 is FNYEAQ in the germline V gene (reference sequence). The CDR3 length is 16 residues. The CDR3 protein is CASSLGGLAGAETQYF. The CDR3 DNA reads TGTGCCAGCAGCTTAGGAGGGCTAGCGGGAGCAGAGACCCAGTACTTC. The whole variable domain, filled in from reference TRBV7-7 and TRBJ2-5, reads GAGVSQSPRYKVTKRGQDVTLRCDPISSHATLYWYQQALGQGPEFLTYFNYEAQPDKSGLPSDRFSAERPEGSISTLTIQRTEQRDSAMYRCASSLGGLAGAETQYFGPGTRLLVL.

CDR3 protein: CAISEYTHGGPDTQYF. DNA of the CDR3: TGTGCCATCAGTGAGTATACTCACGGGGGCCCAGATACGCAGTATTTT. The chain has TRBV10-3 and TRBJ2-3; possibly TRBD1 or TRBD2 for D (6 bases each). This CDR3 contains 16 residues. V dropped 1 base and J dropped 4 bases, with 15 bases sitting between them. Germline values: CDR1 ENHRY, CDR2 SYGVKD.

J is TRBJ1-6 and V is TRBV6-6, with D perhaps matching TRBD1 (6 bases). V lost 2 bases to trimming and J lost 7 bases, with 12 bases between them. CDR1 and CDR2 (germline): MNHNY, SVGAGI (reference sequence). The CDR3 runs to 15 residues. CDR3 loop: CASSYDRLENSPLHF. The CDR3 nucleotides are TGTGCCAGCAGTTACGACAGGCTGGAGAATTCACCCCTCCACTTT.

The chain combines TRBV19 with TRBJ1-2; no definite D call. The ends were cut back, 5 bases at V and 5 bases at J, with 6 bases in the middle. Germline assignment: CDR1 LNHDA and CDR2 SQIVND (reference sequence). This CDR3 contains 11 residues. DNA of the CDR3: TGTGCCAGTAGTTTCCAGTATGGCTACACCTTC. It encodes CASSFQYGYTF.

The chain uses TRBV9 and TRBJ2-7; no firm D call. Germline values: CDR1 SGDLS, CDR2 YYNGEE. The CDR3 has 13 residues. Trimming pared 0 bases from V and 2 bases from J, leaving 6 bases between. CDR3 in amino acids: CASSVAGAYEQYF. CDR3 nucleotide sequence: TGTGCCAGCAGCGTAGCTGGGGCCTACGAGCAGTACTTC.

The chain is built from TRBV3-1 (or the pseudogene TRBV3-2) and TRBJ1-1, with D perhaps TRBD1 (6 bases). The CDR3 loop spans 13 amino acids. Germline CDR1 LGHDT, CDR2 YNNKEL (reference sequence). V was pared by 1 base and J by 8 bases, with 11 bases between. CDR3 DNA sequence: TGTGCCAGCAGCCAAGCGGGGGGCCGGGAAGCTTTCTTT. This gives the protein CASSQAGGREAFF.

This chain uses TRBV4-1 with TRBJ2-3; D unresolved. With 2 bases removed from V and 1 base from J, the gap between germline ends came to 13 bases. The germline CDR1 and CDR2 sequences are MGHRA and YSYEKL. The CDR3 is 16 amino acids. The CDR3 here is CASSQLGSGGTDTQYF. DNA for the CDR3: TGCGCCAGCAGCCAATTGGGGTCCGGAGGCACAGATACGCAGTATTTT.

The CDR3 loop reads CASSPPDKPNTGELFF. The CDR3 nucleotides are TGTGCCAGCTCACCACCAGATAAACCGAACACCGGGGAGCTGTTTTTT. The chain combines TRBV18 with TRBJ2-2, with no clear D. Trimming removed 0 bases at V and 0 bases at J, with 8 bases between. The CDR3 spans 16 residues. Germline V lookup: CDR1 KGHSH, CDR2 LQKENI.

The chain joins TRBV12-5 to TRBJ1-5, with TRBD1 matching 7 bases. Losses at the gene ends were 7 bases for V and 2 bases for J; bases not matched to a gene: 14. The CDR3 has 17 residues. Germline V gives CDR1 LGHNT, CDR2 FRNRAP. CDR3 bases: TGTGCTAGTGTATGGGGAGGACAGGAAACAGGCAATCAGCCCCAGCATTTT. Encoded protein: CASVWGGQETGNQPQHF.

The chain couples TRBV30 to TRBJ1-6; 7 nucleotides line up with TRBD1. The CDR3 consists of 14 residues. The germline CDR1 and CDR2 sequences are GTSNPN and SVGIG (reference sequence). CDR3 coding DNA: TGTGCACAAGGGGGCAGGGGGTCATATTCACCCCTCCACTTT. This encodes CAQGGRGSYSPLHF.

This clone was observed a handful of times. V usage is TRBV7-8 and J usage is TRBJ1-1; no clear D. V was clipped by 1 base and J by 0 bases, with 3 bases between them. Germline assignment: CDR1 SGHVS and CDR2 FQNEAQ. CDR3 length equals 13 residues. The CDR3 DNA reads as TGTGCCAGCAGCTTAGAAGTGAACACTGAAGCTTTCTTT. Translating gives CASSLEVNTEAFF.

This chain joins TRBV19 and TRBJ2-2; D gene ambiguous. Per germline, CDR1 LNHDA and CDR2 SQIVND (reference sequence). The length of the CDR3 is 14 residues. The V end lost 2 bases, the J end lost 4 bases, and 8 bases lay between the germline ends. The CDR3 DNA reads TGTGCCAGTAGTATATCAGCGAGCACCGGGGAGCTGTTTTTT. Translating gives CASSISASTGELFF. Full variable domain (missing parts from reference TRBV19 and TRBJ2-2): DGGITQSPKYLFRKEGQNVTLSCEQNLNHDAMYWYRQDPGQGLRLIYYSQIVNDFQKGDIAEGYSVSREKKESFPLTVTSAQKNPTAFYLCASSISASTGELFFGEGSRLTVL.

The rearrangement links TRBV11-1 to TRBJ2-1; 9 bases agree with TRBD2. Germline-derived CDR1 and CDR2 are SGHAT and FQDESV (reference sequence). The CDR3 totals 16 residues. J lost 12 bases, V lost 4 bases, and 16 bases had no gene match. The CDR3 protein is CASSSLFGTSSRWQFF. The DNA for the CDR3 is TGTGCCAGCAGCTCGCTGTTCGGGACTAGCAGCCGTTGGCAGTTCTTC.

This clone was seen a handful of times. The same CDR3 can be traced to other DNA sequences in this sample. J is TRBJ1-6 and V is TRBV5-5, with a possible D match to TRBD1 (5 bases). V lost 0 bases and J lost 13, with 17 bases in between. Germline V gene lookup returns CDR1 SGHKS and CDR2 YYEKEE (reference sequence). The CDR3 sequence is 15 residues long. The chain's CDR3 is CASSLAPGLGSPLHF. The DNA of the CDR3 is TGTGCCAGCAGCTTGGCTCCGGGACTCGGATCCCCCCTCCACTTT.

J is TRBJ2-1 and V is TRBV9; a weak D match, TRBD1 (6 bases). The V end lost 0 bases, the J end lost 7 bases, and 14 bases lay between the germline ends. Germline V gene lookup returns CDR1 SGDLS and CDR2 YYNGEE. The CDR3 is 15 residues long. The CDR3 DNA reads TGTGCCAGCAGCGTAGCTCCGGAACAGGGAAATGAGCAGTTCTTC. Protein sequence: CASSVAPEQGNEQFF.

The V and J genes are TRBV5-1 and TRBJ1-3; no reliable D call. Germline V gives CDR1 SGHRS, CDR2 YFSETQ. The CDR3 loop spans 16 amino acids. V lost 4 bases to trimming and J lost 2 bases, with 16 bases between them. The CDR3 region is CASSNSGGTPGNTIYF. The DNA for the CDR3 is TGCGCCAGCAGCAATTCAGGCGGCACTCCTGGAAACACCATATATTTT.

The chain links TRBV21-1 to TRBJ2-7; whether TRBD2, the table's D call, matches the DNA was not checked. TRBV21-1 is described as a pseudogene. CDR3 length equals 16 residues. CDR3 protein: CASNIKLAGGPYEQYF. The CDR3 coding sequence is TGTGCCAGCAACATTAAACTAGCGGGAGGGCCCTACGAGCAGTACTTC.

The V gene is TRBV10-1, the J gene TRBJ2-1; D possibly uses TRBD1 or TRBD2 (5 bases each). The CDR3 contains 11 residues. Per germline, CDR1 WNHNN and CDR2 SYGVQD (reference sequence). With 2 bases removed from V and 10 bases from J, the gap between germline ends came to 6 bases. The DNA for the CDR3 is TGCGCCAGCAGTGAGGGGGGAGAGCAGTTCTTC. Translation: CASSEGGEQFF.

V usage is TRBV5-6 and J usage is TRBJ2-7; possible D gene TRBD2, 6 bases. CDR3 size: 15 residues. Deletions cut 5 bases from V and 6 bases from J, with 21 bases between. From germline, CDR1 is SGHDT and CDR2 YYEEEE. CDR3 sequence reads: CASRLGRNGIGEQYF. For the CDR3, the DNA is TGTGCCAGCAGACTAGGGAGGAATGGAATAGGCGAGCAGTACTTC. The full variable domain, in which reference TRBV5-6 and TRBJ2-7 provide the parts outside the CDR3, is DAGVTQSPTHLIKTRGQQVTLRCSPKSGHDTVSWYQQALGQGPQFIFQYYEEEERQRGNFPDRFSGHQFPNYSSELNVNALLLGDSALYLCASRLGRNGIGEQYFGPGTRLTVT.

This clone appeared a single time. V is TRBV5-1 and J is TRBJ2-7; D is uncertain. The CDR3 consists of 13 residues. The germline V gene has CDR1 SGHRS and CDR2 YFSETQ. V was clipped by 4 bases and J by 2 bases, with 10 bases between them. The CDR3 loop reads CASSLGNTYEQYF. Here the CDR3 DNA reads TGCGCCAGCAGCCTAGGGAATACCTACGAGCAGTACTTC.

This clone was observed once. The genes are TRBV20-1 and TRBJ2-1; TRBD2 matches at 8 bases. The CDR3 totals 13 residues. Germline CDR1 DFQATT, CDR2 SNEGSKA (reference sequence). V trimming: 6 bases; J trimming: 9 bases; junction bases outside the gene matches: 10. The CDR3 sequence is CSASLGLAGEQFF. CDR3 in DNA: TGCAGTGCAAGTCTCGGACTAGCAGGTGAGCAGTTCTTC.

This chain connects TRBV11-3 to TRBJ2-7, with D perhaps TRBD2 (6 bases). The CDR3 covers 15 residues. V lost 4 bases and J lost 0, with 13 bases in between. Germline CDR1 SGHNT, CDR2 YENEEA. CDR3 coding DNA: TGTGCCAGCAGCTCATACGGGGGAAGCTCCTACGAGCAGTACTTC. Translation gives CASSSYGGSSYEQYF.

The J gene is TRBJ1-4, the V gene TRBV7-9, with D tentatively TRBD1 (6 bases). Trimming cost V 5 bases and J 7 bases, with 17 bases left between them. This CDR3 spans 15 amino acids. CDR1 and CDR2 from the germline V gene are SEHNR and FQNEAQ (reference sequence). The CDR3: CASSPPSGAGEKLFF. The CDR3 nucleotides read TGTGCCAGCAGCCCCCCGTCAGGGGCGGGTGAAAAACTGTTTTTT.

The V and J genes are TRBV28 and TRBJ1-2; 7 bases align to TRBD1. The trim removed 3 bases at V and 3 bases at J, leaving 10 bases unmatched. CDR1 and CDR2 from the germline V gene are MDHEN and SYDVKM. The CDR3 covers 16 residues. DNA for the CDR3: TGTGCCAGCAGTTTTATCGGTCAACAGGGGTACTATGGCTACACCTTC. This gives the protein CASSFIGQQGYYGYTF.

The chain recombines TRBV7-8 with TRBJ2-2; possible D gene TRBD2, 6 bases. Per germline, CDR1 SGHVS and CDR2 FQNEAQ. This CDR3 region has 16 residues. Deletions cut 7 bases from V and 7 bases from J, with 22 bases between. In DNA form, the CDR3 reads TGTGCCAGCACCCCCCCGGGACTGGCTGACGGCGGGGAGCTGTTTTTT. Its protein product is CASTPPGLADGGELFF.

The J gene is TRBJ1-6, the V gene TRBV18; 7 nucleotides agree with TRBD1. After removal of 6 bases from V and 5 bases from J, the junction contained 7 bases not matched to a gene. CDR1 is KGHSH, CDR2 LQKENI, per germline. The CDR3 extends over 15 amino acids. The chain's CDR3 is CASSSTGEHNSPLHF. The DNA for the CDR3 is TGTGCCAGCTCGTCCACAGGGGAGCATAATTCACCCCTCCACTTT.

The rearrangement uses TRBV6-1 and TRBJ2-7, with D possibly being TRBD2 (5 bases). This CDR3 region has 15 residues. V lost 1 base and J lost 1, with 11 bases in between. The germline CDR1 and CDR2 sequences are MNHNS and SASEGT. Here the CDR3 DNA reads TGTGCCAGCAGTGAAGTGTCGGACTTTTCCTACGAGCAGTACTTC. Its protein is CASSEVSDFSYEQYF.

The CDR3 DNA reads TGTGCCAGCAGCCCGGAGGGGGGATTAAACTATGGCTACACCTTC. It codes for CASSPEGGLNYGYTF. The chain carries TRBV5-4 and TRBJ1-2, with D possibly matching TRBD1 (6 bases). Germline V gene lookup returns CDR1 SGHNT and CDR2 YYREEE (reference sequence). The CDR3 extends over 15 amino acids. V was trimmed by 4 bases and J by 2 bases, leaving 15 bases between them. Filled out from reference TRBV5-4 and TRBJ1-2, the complete variable domain reads ETGVTQSPTHLIKTRGQQVTLRCSSQSGHNTVSWYQQALGQGPQFIFQYYREEENGRGNFPPRFSGLQFPNYSSELNVNALELDDSALYLCASSPEGGLNYGYTFGSGTRLTVV.